A selection of T cell receptor beta chains follows, all from one sample in a study of blood T cell repertoires in COVID-19. Data came from immunoSEQ multiplex PCR; TCRdb stores just in-frame clones and leaves some out. The sample lists tens of thousands of clones; roughly 87% were seen once. The sample consisted of peripheral blood. These receptor sequences come from an elderly man in a cohort sampled during active COVID-19. Both conserved end residues are trimmed from each CDR3. Fields, in order: V gene, J gene, CDR3 length, clone size, CDR3 protein. Only some rows state a clone size, as once, few, many or a class for expanded clones.

TRBV3-1/TRBV3-2	TRBJ1-6	15	NA	ASSQTGTHQANSPLH
TRBV7-7	TRBJ2-2	12	NA	ASSIGTGPGELF
TRBV7-2	TRBJ2-3	12	NA	ASSLGGHTDTQY
TRBV7-9	TRBJ2-5	15	NA	ASSFNSGTGAQETQY
TRBV11-2	TRBJ1-3	12	NA	ASSYDSSGNTIY
TRBV6-2/TRBV6-3	TRBJ2-3	13	NA	ASSLAGALGDTQY
TRBV4-2	TRBJ2-1	14	NA	ASSQDLAGSYNEQF
TRBV7-2	TRBJ1-4	12	once	ASSRDSRNEKLF
TRBV7-9	TRBJ1-1	13	NA	ASSGRQGRITEAF
TRBV7-2	TRBJ1-4	12	once	ASSSAGSNEKLF
TRBV5-1	TRBJ2-7	13	NA	ASSLGFRGGTEQY
TRBV9	TRBJ2-5	13	NA	ASSATPRFQETQY
TRBV9	TRBJ2-2	13	NA	ASSVGGGLTGELF
TRBV18	TRBJ2-2	15	NA	ASSQPGTGGNTGELF
TRBV7-2	TRBJ2-5	13	NA	ASSLDRGMVETQY
TRBV10-3	TRBJ2-3	14	NA	AISETSGGRTDTQY
TRBV5-8	TRBJ1-1	12	NA	ASRRQGPNTEAF
TRBV3-1/TRBV3-2	TRBJ2-1	12	once	ASTRRGGGDEQF
TRBV5-4	TRBJ1-1	12	NA	ASSRPGQNTEAF
TRBV5-6	TRBJ2-7	14	NA	ASSWNRGPSSYEQY
TRBV6-4	TRBJ2-1	13	NA	ASSGSSGRGNEQF
TRBV4-3	TRBJ2-5	12	NA	ASSQDYSQETQY
TRBV27	TRBJ1-1	11	once	ASSRGRDTEAF
TRBV2	TRBJ2-6	15	NA	ASNQGQGRSGANVLT
TRBV9	TRBJ1-3	13	NA	ASSPPGQGANTIY
TRBV4-2	TRBJ1-2	13	NA	ASSQVTGGTHGYT
TRBV2	TRBJ1-5	11	NA	ASSEGGSQPQH
TRBV25-1	TRBJ1-3	12	NA	ASSNRVSGNTIY
TRBV9	TRBJ1-6	11	NA	ASSVTTNSPLH
TRBV19	TRBJ2-7	11	few	ASSGRDSYEQY
TRBV6-5	TRBJ2-7	12	NA	ASSSGTGSYEQY
TRBV5-1	TRBJ2-1	14	NA	ASSVATGGSYNEQF
TRBV21-1	TRBJ1-4	12	NA	ASALDRCNEKLF
TRBV20-1	TRBJ1-1	9	NA	KGALGTEAF
TRBV7-9	TRBJ2-7	15	NA	ASSIMATDRDSYEQY
TRBV7-8	TRBJ1-5	15	NA	ASSLEGQGISNQPQH
TRBV5-1	TRBJ2-1	13	NA	ASSQGTATYNEQF
TRBV5-1	TRBJ1-1	12	NA	ASSPRTDGGLAF
TRBV6-6	TRBJ2-1	11	NA	ASVAGGFNEQF
TRBV7-2	TRBJ2-2	12	once	ASTRQGNTGELF
TRBV19	TRBJ1-2	11	NA	ASSIAARGGYT
TRBV27	TRBJ2-3	14	few	ASSLTGLARTDTQY
TRBV28	TRBJ2-7	8	NA	ASSGGEQY
TRBV9	TRBJ1-2	13	NA	ASSRDGTGNYGYT
TRBV5-1	TRBJ1-2	12	NA	ASGLGELVYGYT
TRBV28	TRBJ1-6	12	NA	ASSGGQSNSPLH
TRBV7-9	TRBJ2-2	14	NA	ATLGVAALNTGELF
TRBV9	TRBJ2-2	13	NA	ASSVVATNTGELF
TRBV25-1	TRBJ2-3	12	NA	ASSEGRNPDTQY